Listed below are T cell receptor beta chains from one sample, sequenced in a study of control samples from healthy donors and cancer patients. Sequenced by immunoSEQ multiplex PCR; TCRdb stores in-frame clones only, minus some. The sample records 90,000 to 100,000 clones, 90% being singletons. Sequencing was performed on blood. The receptors stem from a woman aged 18-35 years in good health. Both conserved end residues are part of each CDR3. The D gene is left open where the match is weak. Rows give clone size only sometimes, using once, few, many, or a class for an expanded clone.

>15|TRBV21-1|.|TRBJ2-7|.
CASTKRRTATYEQYF
TGTGCCAGCACCAAAAGGCGGACAGCTACCTACGAGCAGTACTTC
>13|TRBV15|.|TRBJ2-7|.
CATSRAAVNEQYF
TGTGCCACCAGCAGAGCCGCTGTTAACGAGCAGTACTTC
>14|TRBV27|.|TRBJ1-2|.
CASSLSETAYGYTF
TGTGCCAGCAGTTTATCGGAAACAGCCTATGGCTACACCTTC
>12|TRBV12-3/TRBV12-4|.|TRBJ2-2|.
CASTYQGGELFF
TGTGCCAGCACCTACCAGGGGGGGGAGCTGTTTTTT
>13|TRBV6-5|.|TRBJ2-7|.
CASSSTVTYEQYF
TGTGCCAGCAGCTCGACAGTAACCTACGAGCAGTACTTC
>17|TRBV5-1|.|TRBJ1-5|.
CASSLVSLSGSNQPQHF
TGCGCCAGCAGCTTGGTTTCTCTATCCGGTAGCAATCAGCCCCAGCATTTT
>14|TRBV9|.|TRBJ1-2|.
CASSVATGESGYTF
TGTGCCAGCAGCGTAGCTACGGGGGAAAGTGGCTACACCTTC
>18|TRBV4-2|.|TRBJ1-6|.
CASSQDAAKVGSGQALHF
TGTGCCAGCAGCCAAGACGCCGCGAAAGTGGGGTCGGGGCAAGCCCTCCACTTT
>15|TRBV20-1|TRBD1|TRBJ1-2|.
CSASKGTGKKNGYTF
TGCAGTGCTAGTAAAGGGACAGGGAAGAAGAATGGCTACACCTTC
>15|TRBV7-9|.|TRBJ1-5|once
CASSDLEEGNQPQHF
TGTGCCAGCAGCGACTTGGAAGAGGGCAATCAGCCCCAGCATTTT
>13|TRBV6-5|TRBD1|TRBJ1-1|few
CASRDRGYTEAFF
TGTGCCAGCAGGGACAGGGGTTACACTGAAGCTTTCTTT
>16|TRBV6-5|.|TRBJ1-6|.
CASSYVPPASHSPLHF
TGTGCCAGCAGTTACGTCCCGCCAGCCTCTCATTCACCCCTCCACTTT
>19|TRBV4-1|.|TRBJ1-2|.
CASSHLLVRGRGSNYGYTF
TGCGCCAGCAGCCACCTACTTGTCAGGGGCCGCGGTTCAAACTATGGCTACACCTTC
>18|TRBV15|.|TRBJ1-5|.
CATSRVGLSFSSNQPQHF
TGTGCCACCAGCAGAGTAGGTTTGAGTTTCTCTAGCAATCAGCCCCAGCATTTT
>15|TRBV3-1/TRBV3-2|TRBD2|TRBJ2-7|.
CASSQSGGGSYEQYF
TGTGCCAGCAGCCAGAGCGGGGGGGGCTCCTACGAGCAGTACTTC
>15|TRBV23-1|.|TRBJ1-2|.
CASSHGLKGFYGYTF
TGCGCCAGCAGTCACGGACTGAAGGGGTTCTATGGCTACACCTTC
>16|TRBV5-1|TRBD2|TRBJ2-1|.
CASSSTGTSGDNEQFF
TGCGCCAGCAGCTCAACCGGGACTAGCGGCGACAATGAGCAGTTCTTC
>13|TRBV6-5|.|TRBJ1-2|.
CASSYKTGYGYTF
TGTGCCAGCAGTTACAAGACGGGCTATGGCTACACCTTC
>13|TRBV18|.|TRBJ1-1|.
CASSVDRNTEAFF
TGTGCCAGCTCAGTCGACAGGAACACTGAAGCTTTCTTT
>12|TRBV2|.|TRBJ1-6|.
CASSAYYSPLHF
TGTGCCAGCAGTGCGTACTATTCACCCCTCCACTTT
>17|TRBV6-1|.|TRBJ2-7|.
CASSEVRGHSILYEQYF
TGTGCCAGCAGTGAAGTTAGGGGACACAGTATACTTTACGAGCAGTACTTC
>13|TRBV3-1/TRBV3-2|.|TRBJ1-4|.
CASSQRRGEKLFF
TGTGCCAGCAGCCAGCGGAGGGGGGAAAAACTGTTTTTT
>16|TRBV19|.|TRBJ1-4|.
CASSPPDRHLNEKLFF
TGTGCCAGTAGCCCCCCGGATCGGCATCTTAATGAAAAACTGTTTTTT
>14|TRBV25-1|.|TRBJ1-1|.
CASSELRQNTEAFF
TGTGCCAGCAGTGAATTACGGCAGAACACTGAAGCTTTCTTT
>14|TRBV6-5|TRBD1|TRBJ1-1|once
CASSSGQGNTEAFF
TGTGCCAGCAGTTCCGGACAGGGGAACACTGAAGCTTTCTTT
>15|TRBV2|.|TRBJ2-7|.
CASSAKQAGHYEQYF
TGTGCCAGCAGTGCGAAGCAGGCGGGACACTACGAGCAGTACTTC
>15|TRBV13|.|TRBJ1-3|.
CASSVTGQGGNTIYF
TGTGCCAGCAGCGTAACAGGACAAGGTGGAAACACCATATATTTT
>13|TRBV9|TRBD1|TRBJ1-2|.
CASSLRQGYGYTF
TGTGCCAGCAGCCTACGACAGGGGTATGGCTACACCTTC
>12|TRBV27|.|TRBJ1-1|.
CASRSEHRVAFF
TGTGCCAGCAGATCCGAACACAGGGTGGCTTTCTTT
>14|TRBV19|TRBD1|TRBJ1-1|.
CASSISGQGPEAFF
TGTGCCAGTAGTATATCGGGACAGGGACCCGAAGCTTTCTTT
>12|TRBV10-2|.|TRBJ1-2|.
CASRRGTDGYTF
TGCGCCAGCAGGCGAGGGACGGATGGCTACACCTTC
>15|TRBV28|TRBD1|TRBJ1-4|.
CASSPTLGQGIKLFF
TGTGCCAGCAGTCCGACTCTGGGACAGGGGATAAAACTGTTTTTT
>18|TRBV4-1|TRBD1|TRBJ1-2|.
CASSLSDRGRFVGYGYTF
TGCGCCAGCAGCCTATCTGACAGGGGAAGGTTCGTTGGGTATGGCTACACCTTC
>16|TRBV5-5|TRBD2|TRBJ2-3|.
CASSLEPGRGTDTQYF
TGTGCCAGCAGCTTGGAGCCAGGGAGGGGCACAGATACGCAGTATTTT
>16|TRBV27|TRBD1|TRBJ2-7|.
CASSGNPGTGDYEQYF
TGTGCCAGCAGCGGTAATCCCGGGACAGGAGACTACGAGCAGTACTTC
>14|TRBV6-5|.|TRBJ1-1|.
CASSPGLWGAEAFF
TGTGCCAGCAGTCCCGGTCTCTGGGGCGCTGAAGCTTTCTTT
>14|TRBV6-5|.|TRBJ1-2|.
CASQRGKGVGGYTF
TGTGCCAGCCAACGCGGGAAGGGGGTTGGTGGCTACACCTTC
>15|TRBV5-4|.|TRBJ1-1|.
CASSSSGTMNTEAFF
TGTGCCAGCAGCTCCTCCGGGACAATGAACACTGAAGCTTTCTTT
>15|TRBV5-4|TRBD1|TRBJ2-2|once
CASSLQGRDTGELFF
TGTGCCAGCAGCTTACAGGGGAGAGACACCGGGGAGCTGTTTTTT
>14|TRBV7-3|.|TRBJ1-2|.
CASSPGGGFYGYTF
TGTGCCAGCAGCCCAGGAGGCGGATTCTATGGCTACACCTTC
>13|TRBV15|.|TRBJ2-3|.
CATIAEDTDTQYF
TGTGCCACCATCGCAGAAGACACGGATACGCAGTATTTT
>14|TRBV6-5|TRBD1|TRBJ1-2|.
CASSYGTATYGYTF
TGTGCCAGCAGTTATGGGACAGCGACCTATGGCTACACCTTC
>12|TRBV6-6|TRBD1|TRBJ1-2|.
CASSPGGNGYTF
TGTGCCAGCAGCCCAGGGGGCAACGGCTACACCTTC
>13|TRBV4-1|.|TRBJ1-5|.
CASSQEVNQPQHF
TGCGCCAGCAGCCAAGAAGTCAATCAGCCCCAGCATTTT
>14|TRBV6-5|.|TRBJ2-7|.
CASSYSETKKEQYF
TGTGCCAGCAGTTACTCCGAGACAAAAAAGGAGCAGTACTTC
>14|TRBV7-9|TRBD1|TRBJ2-3|once
CASSFGQGTDTQYF
TGTGCCAGCAGCTTCGGACAGGGGACTGATACGCAGTATTTT
>17|TRBV7-9|TRBD2|TRBJ2-7|.
CASSLVVVTSGVYEQYF
TGTGCCAGCAGCTTAGTGGTGGTGACTAGCGGAGTCTACGAGCAGTACTTC
>14|TRBV5-1|.|TRBJ2-7|.
CASSFAHQGGEQYF
TGCGCCAGCAGCTTCGCGCATCAAGGCGGGGAGCAGTACTTC
>13|TRBV19|.|TRBJ2-1|.
CASSIESYNEQFF
TGTGCCAGTAGTATAGAATCGTACAATGAGCAGTTCTTC
>21|TRBV9|TRBD1|TRBJ2-2|.
CASSVGWGQGAPRLPNRELFF
TGTGCCAGCAGCGTAGGGTGGGGACAGGGGGCTCCGAGACTACCGAACCGGGAGCTGTTTTTT
>15|TRBV9|TRBD1|TRBJ1-6|few
CASSPRDRGNSPLHF
TGTGCCAGCAGCCCAAGGGACAGGGGAAATTCACCCCTCCACTTT
>15|TRBV19|.|TRBJ1-5|.
CASSPGLDSNQPQHF
TGTGCCAGTAGCCCCGGGTTAGATAGCAATCAGCCCCAGCATTTT
>15|TRBV7-9|TRBD1|TRBJ1-1|.
CASSLRQGGNTEAFF
TGTGCCAGCAGCTTACGACAGGGTGGGAACACTGAAGCTTTCTTT